This T cell receptor (beta chain) comes out of a study of blood T cell repertoires in COVID-19. Overall study context: Both acute and convalescent COVID-19 samples were obtained from the United States, Italy and Spain.

One Seattle source followed patients from active infection through their disease course. As handled by the study authors: Estimated nucleated cell counts came from reference gene primer amplification. Generated by immunoSEQ multiplex PCR, the TCRdb table keeps only in-frame clones and is missing some. The D gene and trimming were derived from the DNA, and the V and J assignments and clone size from that table. The sample has around 77,000 clones, approximately 80% seen once. This clone was picked up a small number of times. Trimming removed 5 bases from V and 6 bases from J; junction bases left unmatched: 8. The CDR3 consists of 15 residues. Germline CDR1 reads MNHEY; CDR2 reads SVGAGI.

The TCR originated in a man aged 25 to 40 with COVID-19, enrolled during active disease. The chain combines TRBV6-5 with TRBJ1-5; 9 nucleotides agree with TRBD1. Input material: peripheral blood. The CDR3 spells CASSQRQGDIQPQHF. The DNA for the CDR3 is TGTGCCAGCAGTCAGAGACAGGGGGATATTCAGCCCCAGCATTTT.